The 26 T cell receptor beta chains below come from one sample, sequenced in a study of Graves' ophthalmopathy and Graves' hyperthyroidism. RNA transcripts provided the template for amplifying TCR beta CDR3 regions. HTBI-primed first-round RT-PCR preceded second-round multiplex PCR. TCRdb reprocessed the multiplex PCR reads with MiXCR, giving one entry per CDR3 protein. The sample carries 150,000 to 200,000 distinct CDR3 sequences, approximately 40% recorded once. The specimen sequenced was peripheral blood. The receptors originated from a middle-aged woman with Graves' ophthalmopathy.

This clonotype has only one observation. The chain carries TRBV12-3 or TRBV12-4 and TRBJ1-2; 9 bases match TRBD1. The V segment lost 3 bases and the J segment 6 bases; nucleotides outside the gene matches: 11. The CDR3 covers 16 residues. Written as DNA, the CDR3 is TGTGCCAGCAGTTTTTTCCGACAGGGGGAATGGAATGGCTACACCTTC. This codes for CASSFFRQGEWNGYTF.

There are a few counts of this clonotype. This rearrangement joins TRBV7-3 to TRBJ1-2, with D unresolved. V was pared by 2 bases and J by 3 bases, with 10 bases between. Germline loops: CDR1 SGHTA, CDR2 FQGTGA. This CDR3 region has 14 residues. As DNA, the CDR3 is TGTGCCAGCAGCTTATTTTCGGGATACTATGGCTACACCTTC. Amino acids: CASSLFSGYYGYTF.

This clonotype was seen ten or more times. V and J are TRBV6-2 or TRBV6-3 and TRBJ1-2; tentatively, D is TRBD1 (5 bases). Trimming removed 8 bases at V and 5 bases at J, with 12 bases between. This CDR3 has 12 amino acids. CDR1 and CDR2 (germline): MNHEY, SVGEGT. CDR3 region: CASVTGAYGYTF. The CDR3 DNA sequence: TGTGCCAGCGTAACAGGCGCTTATGGCTACACCTTC.

This clonotype was seen at least ten times. The chain recombines TRBV19 with TRBJ1-1; D call uncertain. The CDR3 length is 12 residues. Trimming pared 10 bases from V and 3 bases from J, leaving 12 bases between. CDR1 is LNHDA, CDR2 SQIVND, per germline (reference sequence). CDR3 loop: CATDRLYTEAFF. The DNA of the CDR3 is TGTGCCACCGATAGGCTTTACACTGAAGCTTTCTTT.

This clonotype has ten or more counts. The genes are TRBV28 and TRBJ2-7; no clear D. This CDR3 region has 12 residues. CDR1 is MDHEN and CDR2 is SYDVKM in the germline V gene. The V end lost 8 bases, the J end lost 4 bases, and 12 bases lay between the germline ends. CDR3 DNA: TGTGCCAGCCAAAGTACCTGGTACGAGCAGTACTTC. This gives the protein CASQSTWYEQYF.

The genes are TRBV20-1 and TRBJ2-7, with 7 bases fitting TRBD1. This CDR3 is built from 14 residues. Per the germline V gene, CDR1 is DFQATT and CDR2 is SNEGSKA (reference sequence). Trimming cost V 5 bases and J 2 bases; bases outside gene matches: 9. The CDR3 coding sequence is TGCAGTGCTGCGCCCCCGGGACAGACCTACGAGCAGTACTTC. Translating it yields CSAAPPGQTYEQYF.

V is TRBV11-2 and J is TRBJ1-1, with D tentatively TRBD1 (6 bases). The germline V gene encodes CDR1 SGHAT and CDR2 FQNNGV. The CDR3 runs 15 residues. V was pared by 5 bases and J by 0 bases, with 13 bases between. The CDR3 region is CASSAAGDLNTEAFF. DNA of the CDR3: TGTGCCAGCAGCGCGGCAGGGGACCTGAACACTGAAGCTTTCTTT.

This clonotype has a count of ten or more. The CDR3 coding sequence is TGTGCCAGCAGCTTGGAAGTGGGGGGGAACACTGAAGCTTTCTTT. Residues: CASSLEVGGNTEAFF. This chain joins TRBV5-5 and TRBJ1-1, with D possibly TRBD1 on 5 matching bases. The CDR3 runs 15 residues. Trimming shortened V by 0 bases and J by 1 base, and 10 bases separated the two germline ends. Germline lookup yields CDR1 SGHKS and CDR2 YYEKEE (reference sequence).

The chain has TRBV11-2 and TRBJ2-7, with D perhaps TRBD2 (5 bases). Germline CDR1 reads SGHAT; CDR2 reads FQNNGV. V was shortened by 0 bases and J by 2 bases, with 14 bases between the two germline ends. CDR3 length equals 16 residues. CDR3 protein: CASSLDGVGATYEQYF. Here the CDR3 DNA reads TGTGCCAGCAGCTTAGACGGGGTAGGCGCCACCTACGAGCAGTACTTC.

The chain uses TRBV7-6 and TRBJ1-5, with D uncertain. CDR1 and CDR2 from the germline V gene are SGHVS and FNYEAQ. CDR3 length: 13 amino acids. The ends were cut back, 5 bases at V and 5 bases at J, with 10 bases in the middle. CDR3 sequence (DNA): TGTGCCAGCAGCCGCGGGAGGGATCAGCCCCAGCATTTT. Amino acid sequence: CASSRGRDQPQHF.

This chain connects TRBV25-1 to TRBJ1-2; D is ambiguous. Germline lookup yields CDR1 MGHDK and CDR2 SYGVNS. Between the trimmed V and J ends, which lost 1 base and 7 bases, there was a span of 10 bases. The CDR3 has 13 amino acids. CDR3: CASSELDLGGYTF. DNA for the CDR3: TGTGCCAGCAGTGAATTGGATCTGGGTGGCTACACCTTC.

This chain connects TRBV19 to TRBJ1-2; no firm D call. Germline CDR1 LNHDA, CDR2 SQIVND (reference sequence). The CDR3 runs 14 residues. V was shortened by 0 bases and J by 9 bases, with 14 bases between the two germline ends. The CDR3 region is CASSIDRVRHRYTF. CDR3 bases: TGTGCCAGTAGTATAGATCGGGTTCGGCACCGCTACACCTTC.

Many counts were recorded for this clonotype. This chain connects TRBV13 to TRBJ1-1; unclear D gene. Trimming took off 2 bases at V and 7 bases at J, with 20 bases between the two ends. The CDR3 is 16 amino acids. The germline CDR1 and CDR2 sequences are PRHDT and FYEKMQ (reference sequence). The chain's CDR3 is CASSLQVNPPPNEAFF. The CDR3 DNA reads as TGTGCCAGCAGCTTACAGGTTAACCCGCCGCCCAATGAAGCTTTCTTT.

The chain carries TRBV7-9 and TRBJ2-7, with D possibly matching TRBD2 (5 bases). Germline assignment: CDR1 SEHNR and CDR2 FQNEAQ (reference sequence). The CDR3 runs 14 residues. V was pared by 1 base and J by 4 bases, with 11 bases between. The CDR3, as DNA: TGTGCCAGCAGCTTAGGGGCTAGCCGGTACGAGCAGTACTTC. Protein: CASSLGASRYEQYF.

This clonotype was counted once. One end of the junction is discordant with germline, which a read error may explain. The V call is TRBV28, the J call TRBJ1-1; D not certain. Germline CDR1 is MDHEN and CDR2 is SYDVKM. The length of the CDR3 is 13 residues. CDR3 bases: TGTGCCAGCAGTCGTCTCCCTAACACTGCAGCTTTCTTT. This translates into CASSRLPNTAAFF.

This clonotype was counted ten times or more. As DNA, the CDR3 is TGTGCCTGGGGGGACAGCCGGAATTCACCCCTCCACTTT. Residues: CAWGDSRNSPLHF. The rearrangement joins TRBV30 to TRBJ1-6; 7 nucleotides align to TRBD1. Germline V gives CDR1 GTSNPN, CDR2 SVGIG (reference sequence). This CDR3 is built from 13 residues. The trim removed 5 bases at V and 7 bases at J, leaving 5 bases unmatched.

This chain joins TRBV6-2 or TRBV6-3 and TRBJ2-5; 8 bases align to TRBD2. V trimming: 2 bases; J trimming: 7 bases; junction bases outside the gene matches: 12. Germline lookup yields CDR1 MNHEY and CDR2 SVGEGT. The CDR3 length is 16 residues. The chain's CDR3 is CASSYTGLAGGRTQYF. In nucleotides, the CDR3 is TGTGCCAGCAGTTACACCGGACTAGCTGGAGGGCGGACCCAGTACTTC.

This clonotype appeared many times. Just one base apart from a much larger clone, this may be a read error. V gene TRBV6-2 or TRBV6-3 combines with J gene TRBJ2-7, with unresolved D. Germline CDR1 and CDR2: MNHEY and SVGEGT. CDR3 size: 14 residues. The V end was cut by 2 bases, the J end by 6 bases, with 14 bases between. The chain's CDR3 is CASSYEATHAEQYF. CDR3 DNA sequence: TGTGCCAGCAGTTACGAGGCCACCCACGCCGAGCAGTACTTC.

The chain couples TRBV29-1 to TRBJ1-1, with D possibly TRBD1 on 6 matching bases. Trimming left V 5 bases short and J 4 bases short, with 11 bases between. Germline loops: CDR1 SQVTM, CDR2 ANQGSEA. This CDR3 region has 12 residues. The CDR3 sequence is CSVPTGSTEAFF. The CDR3 nucleotides read TGCAGCGTTCCGACAGGTAGCACTGAAGCTTTCTTT. Full variable domain (remainder filled in from reference TRBV29-1 and TRBJ1-1): SAVISQKPSRDICQRGTSLTIQCQVDSQVTMMFWYRQQPGQSLTLIATANQGSEATYESGFVIDKFPISRPNLTFSTLTVSNMSPEDSSIYLCSVPTGSTEAFFGQGTRLTVV.

There are many counts of this clonotype. The chain uses TRBV6-1 and TRBJ1-1; perhaps TRBD1 as D (6 bases). The CDR3 is 16 residues long. Trimming removed 6 bases at V and 1 base at J, with 18 bases between. In germline, CDR1 is MNHNS, CDR2 SASEGT. The CDR3 is CASSDLFGQSNTEAFF. The CDR3 DNA sequence: TGTGCCAGCAGCGATCTCTTCGGACAGTCGAACACTGAAGCTTTCTTT.

The chain uses TRBV6-5 and TRBJ1-2; D is unclear. Between the trimmed V and J ends, which lost 3 bases and 4 bases, there was a span of 9 bases. The CDR3 runs 13 residues. From germline, CDR1 is MNHEY and CDR2 SVGAGI. The CDR3 region is CASSYGGFYGYTF. The CDR3 nucleotides are TGTGCCAGCAGTTATGGCGGATTCTATGGCTACACCTTC.

This clonotype appeared many times. V is TRBV7-8 and J is TRBJ2-5; D is uncertain. In germline, CDR1 is SGHVS, CDR2 FQNEAQ. The CDR3 totals 14 residues. The V and J ends lost 3 bases and 0 bases respectively, with 8 bases between them. CDR3 sequence: CASSFSEYQETQYF. CDR3 bases: TGTGCCAGCAGCTTTTCGGAATACCAAGAGACCCAGTACTTC.

The chain links TRBV6-2 or TRBV6-3 to TRBJ2-4; a possible D gene is TRBD1 (6 bases). Looked up from germline, CDR1 is MNHEY and CDR2 is SVGEGT. This CDR3 has 15 amino acids. V was cut by 2 bases and J by 0 bases, with 8 bases left in between. The CDR3 DNA is TGTGCCAGCAGTTACCAGGGGATAGCCAAAAACATTCAGTACTTC. This encodes CASSYQGIAKNIQYF.

The chain links TRBV28 to TRBJ1-6; TRBD1 matches 8 bases. Per germline, CDR1 MDHEN and CDR2 SYDVKM. Losses at the gene ends were 7 bases for V and 7 bases for J; bases not matched to a gene: 6. The CDR3 loop spans 14 amino acids. The CDR3: CASTSRGRNSPLHF. CDR3 DNA: TGTGCCAGCACGAGCAGGGGGCGAAATTCACCCCTCCACTTT.

This clonotype was observed many times. The CDR3 spells CASSSGGLLDRPQHF. The DNA for the CDR3 is TGTGCCAGCAGCTCGGGGGGGCTCCTGGATCGGCCCCAGCATTTT. V usage is TRBV7-6 and J usage is TRBJ1-5, with D possibly TRBD1 on 6 matching bases. The V gene lost 4 bases and the J gene lost 9 bases, with 19 bases spanning the gap. The V gene's germline CDR1 is SGHVS and CDR2 FNYEAQ. The CDR3 runs 15 residues.

This clonotype was counted at least ten times. The chain uses TRBV3-1 and TRBJ2-7; 9 nucleotides match TRBD1. Germline-derived CDR1 and CDR2 are LGHDT and YNNKEL (reference sequence). The CDR3 covers 15 residues. J was trimmed by 6 bases and V by 4 bases; bases with no gene match: 10. Written as DNA, the CDR3 is TGTGCCAGCAGCCTCAGCCGGGACAGGGATCTCGAGCAGTACTTC. This translates into CASSLSRDRDLEQYF.